This TCR beta chain came from a study of blood T cell repertoires in COVID-19. Authors' analysis steps: Estimated nucleated cell counts came from reference gene primer amplification. Profiled with immunoSEQ multiplex PCR; TCRdb holds only in-frame clones, not every one. D and trimming were read from the DNA, whereas the V and J calls and clone size are those reported in that table. Of tens of thousands of clones detected, approximately 87% appear once; the ten largest clones hold roughly 5.6%. Germline CDR1 is SGHDN and CDR2 is FVKESK. The CDR3 loop spans 14 amino acids. The V gene end was trimmed by 4 bases and the J gene end by 3 bases; junction bases not matched to a gene: 1.

Sequenced input: peripheral blood. The V gene is TRBV14, the J gene TRBJ2-2; TRBD1 agrees at 8 bases. This TCR was recovered from a man in his fifties or sixties with active COVID-19. The CDR3 loop is CASSRQGHTGELFF. Written as DNA, the CDR3 is TGTGCCAGCAGCCGACAGGGGCACACCGGGGAGCTGTTTTTT.